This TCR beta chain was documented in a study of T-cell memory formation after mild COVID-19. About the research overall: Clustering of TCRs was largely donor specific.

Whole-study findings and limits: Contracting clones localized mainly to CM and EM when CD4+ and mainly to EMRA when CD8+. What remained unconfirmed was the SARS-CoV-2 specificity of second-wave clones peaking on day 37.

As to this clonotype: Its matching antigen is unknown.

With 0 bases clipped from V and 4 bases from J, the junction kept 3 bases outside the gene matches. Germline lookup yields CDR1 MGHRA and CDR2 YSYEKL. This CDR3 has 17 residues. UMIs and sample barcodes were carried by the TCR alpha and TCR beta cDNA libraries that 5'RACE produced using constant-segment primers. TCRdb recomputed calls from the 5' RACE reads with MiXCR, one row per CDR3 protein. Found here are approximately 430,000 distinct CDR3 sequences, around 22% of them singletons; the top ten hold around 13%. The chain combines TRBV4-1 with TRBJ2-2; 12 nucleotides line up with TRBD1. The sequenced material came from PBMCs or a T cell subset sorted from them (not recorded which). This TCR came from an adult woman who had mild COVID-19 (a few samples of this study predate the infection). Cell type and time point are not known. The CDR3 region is CASSQEGQGAVTGELFF. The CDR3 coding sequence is TGCGCCAGCAGCCAAGAGGGACAGGGGGCGGTCACCGGGGAGCTGTTTTTT.